These 21 T cell receptor beta chains share one sample of origin, sequenced in a study of liver allograft versus peripheral blood T cells. The overall study: Comparative analysis was performed on T cell receptor repertoires from transplanted livers and from recipients' peripheral blood.

TCRdb ran MiXCR on the reads and lists one entry per CDR3 protein. Here the sample spans over 10,000 distinct CDR3 sequences, around 18% being singletons. The origin of the receptors is a human patient who had a liver transplant. A share of the T cells may be of graft donor origin.

This clonotype qualifies as medium-sized. The CDR3 nucleotides are TGCAGCGTAGCCAGCGGGGGCACTAGCACAGATACGCAGTATTTT. This encodes CSVASGGTSTDTQYF. V gene TRBV29-1 combines with J gene TRBJ2-3; TRBD2 matches 8 bases. From germline, CDR1 is SQVTM and CDR2 ANQGSEA. The CDR3 runs to 15 residues. J lost 0 bases, V lost 6 bases, and 8 bases had no gene match.

The chain carries TRBV28 and TRBJ2-3; possibly TRBD1 for D (6 bases). The V end lost 5 bases, the J end lost 2 bases, and 14 bases lay between the germline ends. Germline CDR1 MDHEN, CDR2 SYDVKM. The CDR3 totals 15 residues. This CDR3 is CASSPGQIHTDTQYF. CDR3 sequence (DNA): TGTGCCAGCAGTCCCGGACAGATTCACACAGATACGCAGTATTTT.

This clonotype is classed as medium-sized. This chain connects TRBV7-2 to TRBJ1-6; 7 nucleotides line up with TRBD1. This CDR3 is built from 15 residues. The junction had 6 bases not matched to a gene; V was cut back by 5 bases and J by 5 bases. Looked up from germline, CDR1 is SGHTA and CDR2 is FQGNSA. This CDR3 reads CASSPVGGNNSPLHF. In nucleotides, the CDR3 is TGTGCCAGCAGCCCGGTAGGGGGCAATAATTCACCCCTCCACTTT.

This clonotype is classed as medium-sized. The chain has TRBV24-1 and TRBJ2-7; D call uncertain. V gave up 4 bases and J gave up 2 bases, with 11 bases separating them. The CDR3 loop spans 14 amino acids. Germline loops: CDR1 KGHDR, CDR2 SFDVKD. The CDR3 DNA reads as TGTGCCACCAGTGACACCCGACAAGCCTACGAGCAGTACTTC. It encodes CATSDTRQAYEQYF.

This clonotype was seen a few times. The J gene is TRBJ1-1, the V gene TRBV28; 9 positions agree with TRBD1. The germline gives CDR1 MDHEN, CDR2 SYDVKM. This CDR3 is built from 17 residues. V lost 0 bases to trimming and J lost 0 bases; unmatched junction nucleotides: 5. CDR3 amino acids: CASSLWDRGIMNTEAFF. CDR3 in DNA: TGTGCCAGCAGTTTATGGGACAGGGGCATCATGAACACTGAAGCTTTCTTT.

This clonotype was picked up a small number of times. The chain employs TRBV19 and TRBJ2-5; 7 bases agree with TRBD2. The CDR3 contains 15 residues. The V segment lost 10 bases and the J segment 4 bases; nucleotides outside the gene matches: 15. Germline loops: CDR1 LNHDA, CDR2 SQIVND (reference sequence). CDR3 nucleotides: TGTGCCACTCAGGTGGGAGGGGTGGGTGTAGAGACCCAGTACTTC. It yields the protein CATQVGGVGVETQYF.

The V gene is TRBV12-3 or TRBV12-4, the J gene TRBJ1-1; D is perhaps TRBD1 (6 bases). Trimming removed 7 bases from V and 0 bases from J, with 15 bases in between. CDR3 length: 15 amino acids. CDR3 sequence (DNA): TGTGCCAGCACCTTGGACAGATCCCTGAACACTGAAGCTTTCTTT. Translation: CASTLDRSLNTEAFF.

Worth noting for this clonotype: A much bigger clone sits one base away, suggesting this may be a read error. This rearrangement joins TRBV9 to TRBJ1-1, with D uncertain. The CDR3 length is 15 residues. Germline CDR1 SGDLS, CDR2 YYNGEE. DNA for the CDR3: TGTGCCAGCAGCGTAGTAGAGGGAAGGAACATTGAAGCTTTCTTT. This sequence encodes CASSVVEGRNIEAFF.

In the case of this clonotype: At one end the junction does not follow the germline gene, possibly because of a read error. The chain links TRBV7-9 to TRBJ1-1; a weak D match, TRBD1 (6 bases). Germline CDR1 is SEHNR and CDR2 is FQNEAQ (reference sequence). This CDR3 has 15 amino acids. Here the CDR3 reads CASSLEGQRNTQAFF. The CDR3 nucleotides read TGTGCCAGCAGCTTGGAAGGACAGCGGAACACTCAAGCTTTCTTT.

As concerns this clonotype: One junction end disagrees with the germline gene, perhaps due to a read error. V and J are TRBV19 and TRBJ2-7, with 10 nucleotides matching TRBD1. This CDR3 is built from 11 residues. The germline CDR1 and CDR2 sequences are LNHDA and SQIVND (reference sequence). The CDR3 sequence is CASSRQGAKNF. The CDR3 DNA follows: TGTGCCAGTAGTCGACAGGGGGCCAAGAACTTC.

Details on this clonotype: One base away lies a much larger clone, so this may be a sequencing read error. The chain recombines TRBV18 with TRBJ2-5; the D gene is possibly TRBD1 (6 bases). Germline values: CDR1 KGHSH, CDR2 LQKENI. CDR3 size: 15 residues. The CDR3 region is CASSPPGQNQETRYF. The CDR3 DNA sequence: TGTGCCAGCTCACCTCCTGGACAGAACCAAGAGACCCGGTACTTC. The full variable domain, with the rest looked up from reference TRBV18 and TRBJ2-5, is NAGVMQNPRHLVRRRGQEARLRCSPMKGHSHVYWYRQLPEEGLKFMVYLQKENIIDESGMPKERFSAEFPKEGPSILRIQQVVRGDSAAYFCASSPPGQNQETRYFGPGTRLLVL.

The chain joins TRBV12-3 or TRBV12-4 to TRBJ2-2; tentatively, D is TRBD1 (6 bases). There are 15 residues in the CDR3. Trimming took off 0 bases at V and 4 bases at J, with 9 bases between the two ends. In DNA, the CDR3 is TGTGCCAGCAGTTTAGCGGGGGCGGCCACCGGGGAGCTGTTTTTT. Residues: CASSLAGAATGELFF.

The rearrangement links TRBV27 to TRBJ2-1, with a tentative D call TRBD2 (6 bases). V was pared by 5 bases and J by 0 bases, with 20 bases between. Germline V gene data show CDR1 as MNHEY and CDR2 as SMNVEV (reference sequence). The CDR3 sequence is 18 residues long. The CDR3 DNA follows: TGTGCCAGCAGTATTTTATCTAGCGCCTCAGCCTCCTACAATGAGCAGTTCTTC. Translating it yields CASSILSSASASYNEQFF.

This clonotype has only a few counts. The rearrangement links TRBV27 to TRBJ1-5, with D possibly TRBD1 on 6 matching bases. The V end lost 6 bases, the J end lost 4 bases, and 13 bases lay between the germline ends. Germline V gene data show CDR1 as MNHEY and CDR2 as SMNVEV (reference sequence). The CDR3 runs to 14 residues. CDR3 sequence (DNA): TGTGCCAGCAGCCTCGACAGGTTAAATCAGCCCCAGCATTTT. Translation gives CASSLDRLNQPQHF.

This clonotype was seen only a few times. The gene calls are TRBV20-1 and TRBJ2-3, with TRBD2 identical over 12 bases. From germline, CDR1 is DFQATT and CDR2 SNEGSKA (reference sequence). The CDR3 extends over 16 amino acids. V lost 6 bases, J lost 2 bases, and 9 bases stayed unmatched. This CDR3 reads CSAEMTSGGPTDTQYF. CDR3 in DNA: TGCAGTGCGGAAATGACTAGCGGGGGTCCCACAGATACGCAGTATTTT.

By share, this clonotype ranks as medium-sized. The chain links TRBV10-3 to TRBJ1-6; D ambiguous. The CDR3 is 12 amino acids. Trimming shortened V by 6 bases and J by 8 bases, and 8 bases separated the two germline ends. Per the germline V gene, CDR1 is ENHRY and CDR2 is SYGVKD. The CDR3 bases are TGTGCCATCAGGACGCAAGATTCACCCCTCCACTTT. Translating gives CAIRTQDSPLHF.

In its sample, this clonotype is medium-sized (0.01 to 0.1%). The chain links TRBV19 to TRBJ1-2; D remains ambiguous. In germline, CDR1 is LNHDA, CDR2 SQIVND (reference sequence). Trimming removed 1 base at V and 2 bases at J, with 8 bases between. CDR3 length equals 14 residues. CDR3 DNA sequence: TGTGCCAGTAGTATAGTAGGAGGGAACTATGGCTACACCTTC. It encodes CASSIVGGNYGYTF.

DNA for the CDR3: TGTGCCAGCAGCTTAAGACAGGGACGCGGTCAGCCCCAGCATTTT. Protein: CASSLRQGRGQPQHF. The rearrangement links TRBV7-2 to TRBJ1-5, with 7 bases lining up with TRBD1. The germline V gene has CDR1 SGHTA and CDR2 FQGNSA. V lost 2 bases to trimming and J lost 6 bases; unmatched junction nucleotides: 7. This CDR3 region has 15 residues.

Notes on this clonotype: A much larger clone sits a single nucleotide away, making a read error possible. The conserved closing phenylalanine or tryptophan is absent in this CDR3, likely reflecting a read error. The J gene is TRBJ2-7, the V gene TRBV6-1, with 10 positions matching TRBD2. The length of the CDR3 is 13 residues. CDR1 is MNHNS, CDR2 SASEGT, per germline. Germline trimming cut 7 bases from V and 5 bases from J; bases unmatched to any gene: 5. The CDR3, as DNA: TGTGCCAGCAAGCTAGCGGGAGTGAACGAGCAGTACATC. This encodes CASKLAGVNEQYI.

This clonotype has a count of ten or more. The chain joins TRBV7-2 to TRBJ2-1; D ambiguous. Germline lookup yields CDR1 SGHTA and CDR2 FQGNSA. CDR3 length equals 12 residues. Trimming cost V 1 base and J 6 bases, with 4 bases left between them. This CDR3 is CASSLVRNEQFF. CDR3 nucleotides: TGTGCCAGCAGCTTAGTCCGCAATGAGCAGTTCTTC.

Notes on this clonotype: A read error may be the cause here, since a much bigger clone is one base away. CDR3 coding DNA: TGTGCCAGTAGTCCCGCGGGTCCGAGAGATACGCAGTATTTT. It specifies CASSPAGPRDTQYF. The chain links TRBV19 to TRBJ2-3; the D gene is possibly TRBD2 (5 bases). This CDR3 contains 14 residues. Trimming left V 5 bases short and J 5 bases short, with 14 bases between. CDR1 LNHDA and CDR2 SQIVND come from the germline V gene (reference sequence).